These 26 T cell receptor beta chains share one sample of origin, sequenced in a study of blood T cell repertoires in COVID-19. Profiled with immunoSEQ multiplex PCR; TCRdb holds only in-frame clones, not every one. The data hold 45,000 to 75,000 clones, with just over 85% observed a single time. The sample taken for sequencing was peripheral blood. These receptors all come from a man aged 60 to 69 with acute or convalescent COVID-19.

The chain uses TRBV9 and TRBJ2-7; tentatively, D is TRBD2 (6 bases). Germline lookup yields CDR1 SGDLS and CDR2 YYNGEE. The germline V and J ends were trimmed by 0 bases and 6 bases, with 19 bases remaining between them. The CDR3 contains 16 residues. The CDR3 DNA reads as TGTGCCAGCAGCGTAGAACCCGAGCGGGTGGGTTCCGAGCAGTACTTC. It translates to CASSVEPERVGSEQYF.

The chain couples TRBV4-1 to TRBJ1-5; a weak D match, TRBD1 (5 bases). This CDR3 has 15 amino acids. Germline V gene lookup returns CDR1 MGHRA and CDR2 YSYEKL. V dropped 0 bases and J dropped 7 bases, with 13 bases sitting between them. CDR3 coding DNA: TGCGCCAGCAGCCAAGATTCAGGGAGGAGGCAGCCCCAGCATTTT. Residues: CASSQDSGRRQPQHF.

CDR3 loop: CASSGGIGETQYF. The CDR3 nucleotides are TGTGCCAGCAGCGGCGGGATCGGAGAGACCCAGTACTTC. The chain employs TRBV9 and TRBJ2-5; perhaps TRBD2 as D (6 bases). CDR3 size: 13 residues. Germline V gene data show CDR1 as SGDLS and CDR2 as YYNGEE. Trimming shortened V by 3 bases and J by 4 bases, and 10 bases separated the two germline ends.

The chain has TRBV11-1 and TRBJ2-7; D gene uncertain. The CDR3 totals 14 residues. Germline V gene sequence: CDR1 SGHAT, CDR2 FQDESV (reference sequence). Trimming left V 5 bases short and J 0 bases short, with 11 bases between. The CDR3 reads CASSLTRISYEQYF. Here the CDR3 DNA reads TGTGCCAGCAGCCTGACAAGGATCTCCTACGAGCAGTACTTC.

This rearrangement joins TRBV2 to TRBJ1-1; 10 bases are a match to TRBD1. Trimming removed 1 base from V and 4 bases from J; junction bases left unmatched: 12. This CDR3 comprises 18 residues. Germline CDR1 is SNHLY and CDR2 is FYNNEI. The CDR3 loop reads CASSEEGPGQGGSTEAFF. CDR3 DNA sequence: TGTGCCAGCAGTGAAGAGGGGCCCGGACAGGGGGGGAGCACTGAAGCTTTCTTT.

The V call is TRBV12-3 or TRBV12-4, the J call TRBJ2-1; D is ambiguous. This CDR3 is built from 13 residues. V lost 3 bases and J 5 bases, leaving 8 bases between the germline ends. The chain's CDR3 is CASSLILNNEQFF. The CDR3 nucleotides are TGTGCCAGCAGTTTGATACTGAACAATGAGCAGTTCTTC.

The V and J genes are TRBV11-3 and TRBJ2-5, with 8 positions matching TRBD1. After removal of 5 bases from V and 3 bases from J, the junction contained 2 bases not matched to a gene. This CDR3 region has 13 residues. CDR1 is SGHNT, CDR2 YENEEA, per germline. Written as DNA, the CDR3 is TGTGCCAGCAGCCCGACAGGGGAAGAGACCCAGTACTTC. It encodes CASSPTGEETQYF.

This chain uses TRBV5-1 with TRBJ1-1; 9 bases fit TRBD1. Germline V gene sequence: CDR1 SGHRS, CDR2 YFSETQ. The CDR3 has 18 residues. J lost 1 base, V lost 4 bases, and 14 bases had no gene match. CDR3 protein: CASSPHRGRSDWNTEAFF. The CDR3 DNA reads as TGCGCCAGCAGCCCTCACAGGGGGCGATCGGATTGGAACACTGAAGCTTTCTTT.

The rearrangement uses TRBV5-1 and TRBJ2-1; possible D gene TRBD1, 5 bases. This CDR3 is 13 amino acids long. V lost 2 bases to trimming and J lost 5 bases, with 8 bases between them. CDR1 is SGHRS, CDR2 YFSETQ, per germline. DNA for the CDR3: TGCGCCAGCAGCTTCGGACAAAACAATGAGCAGTTCTTC. Translated, it gives CASSFGQNNEQFF.

This sequence joins TRBV27 and TRBJ1-2; D is unclear. The CDR3 spans 16 residues. V was clipped by 2 bases and J by 4 bases, with 17 bases between them. Germline assignment: CDR1 MNHEY and CDR2 SMNVEV (reference sequence). The CDR3 nucleotides read TGTGCCAGCAGTTTAAGGCCCCGAGGCAGCCTCTATGGCTACACCTTC. This codes for CASSLRPRGSLYGYTF.

V usage is TRBV5-1 and J usage is TRBJ2-1; D is undetermined. V shed 1 base and J shed 5 bases, with 10 bases lying between them. The CDR3 runs 14 residues. CDR1 and CDR2 (germline): SGHRS, YFSETQ. The CDR3 sequence: CASSLQGSDNEQFF. The CDR3 DNA follows: TGCGCCAGCAGCTTGCAAGGCAGCGACAATGAGCAGTTCTTC. The full variable domain, in which reference TRBV5-1 and TRBJ2-1 provide the parts outside the CDR3, is KAGVTQTPRYLIKTRGQQVTLSCSPISGHRSVSWYQQTPGQGLQFLFEYFSETQRNKGNFPGRFSGRQFSNSRSEMNVSTLELGDSALYLCASSLQGSDNEQFFGPGTRLTVL.

This chain connects TRBV20-1 to TRBJ2-1; 11 nucleotides agree with TRBD2. Trimming took 3 bases from V and 8 from J; bases not matched to a gene: 9. The germline V gene encodes CDR1 DFQATT and CDR2 SNEGSKA (reference sequence). The CDR3 covers 15 residues. The CDR3: CSASLLAGVVDEQFF. For the CDR3, the DNA is TGCAGTGCTAGTTTACTAGCGGGAGTGGTTGATGAGCAGTTCTTC.

The CDR3 DNA is TGTGCCTGGAGCCAGGGGATCTACGAGCAGTACTTC. Protein product: CAWSQGIYEQYF. The chain combines TRBV30 with TRBJ2-7; a possible D gene is TRBD1 (6 bases). The V end lost 3 bases, the J end lost 3 bases, and 9 bases lay between the germline ends. The CDR3 spans 12 residues. Per germline, CDR1 GTSNPN and CDR2 SVGIG (reference sequence).

This rearrangement joins TRBV7-6 to TRBJ2-2; the D is unclear. Germline CDR1 and CDR2: SGHVS and FNYEAQ. V shed 5 bases and J shed 2 bases, with 12 bases lying between them. There are 15 residues in the CDR3. CDR3 residues: CASSLEIFNTGELFF. The DNA of the CDR3 is TGTGCCAGCAGCCTGGAGATCTTTAACACCGGGGAGCTGTTTTTT. Full variable domain (missing parts from reference TRBV7-6 and TRBJ2-2): GAGVSQSPRYKVTKRGQDVALRCDPISGHVSLYWYRQALGQGPEFLTYFNYEAQQDKSGLPNDRFSAERPEGSISTLTIQRTEQRDSAMYRCASSLEIFNTGELFFGEGSRLTVL.

The genes are TRBV19 and TRBJ2-1; no clear D gene. The V and J ends lost 1 base and 5 bases respectively, with 12 bases between them. There are 15 residues in the CDR3. The germline V gene encodes CDR1 LNHDA and CDR2 SQIVND (reference sequence). CDR3 DNA sequence: TGTGCCAGTAGTATAGCTCCGGTCCCCAACAATGAGCAGTTCTTC. It codes for CASSIAPVPNNEQFF.

This clone was seen more than once but under ten times. The chain carries TRBV27 and TRBJ1-1, with D perhaps matching TRBD1 (6 bases). Germline CDR1 and CDR2: MNHEY and SMNVEV (reference sequence). Deletions cut 6 bases from V and 5 bases from J, with 13 bases between. This CDR3 has 13 amino acids. The CDR3 sequence is CASRRNRDTEAFF. Here the CDR3 DNA reads TGTGCCAGCAGACGAAACAGGGATACTGAAGCTTTCTTT.

This chain links TRBV29-1 with TRBJ2-5, with 11 positions matching TRBD2. The J segment lost 1 base and the V segment lost 5 bases, leaving 6 bases of the junction unmatched. Germline V lookup: CDR1 SQVTM, CDR2 ANQGSEA. The CDR3 is 15 amino acids. CDR3 amino acids: CSVSRGTSGQETQYF. The CDR3 DNA is TGCAGCGTTTCTCGTGGGACTAGCGGCCAAGAGACCCAGTACTTC.

The J gene is TRBJ1-2, the V gene TRBV6-6; maybe TRBD1 (6 bases). This CDR3 spans 15 amino acids. V was cut by 5 bases and J by 4 bases, with 17 bases left in between. Per germline, CDR1 MNHNY and CDR2 SVGAGI (reference sequence). CDR3 loop: CASSPPPGAGYGYTF. The CDR3, as DNA: TGTGCCAGCAGTCCCCCCCCAGGGGCCGGCTATGGCTACACCTTC.

This clone was seen a single time. The rearrangement joins TRBV7-2 to TRBJ1-5; D is perhaps TRBD1 (5 bases). V lost 7 bases and J lost 3, with 19 bases in between. CDR1 and CDR2 from the germline V gene are SGHTA and FQGNSA. The CDR3 runs to 16 residues. CDR3 region: CASTLQKGSLNQPQHF. CDR3 nucleotides: TGTGCCAGCACCCTTCAAAAGGGGTCCCTCAATCAGCCCCAGCATTTT.

The genes are TRBV2 and TRBJ1-5; the D is unclear. This CDR3 is 13 amino acids long. The germline gives CDR1 SNHLY, CDR2 FYNNEI. The V gene lost 5 bases and the J gene lost 8 bases, with 13 bases spanning the gap. The CDR3 nucleotides read TGTGCCAGCAGTTGGAGGCAGACTGAGCCCCAGCATTTT. It encodes CASSWRQTEPQHF.

CDR3 sequence: CASSELWNSGYEQYF. CDR3 DNA: TGTGCCAGCAGTGAACTGTGGAATTCGGGGTACGAGCAGTACTTC. J is TRBJ2-7 and V is TRBV6-1, with D possibly TRBD2 on 5 matching bases. This CDR3 comprises 15 residues. Germline values: CDR1 MNHNS, CDR2 SASEGT. V lost 2 bases and J 4 bases, leaving 15 bases between the germline ends.

The rearrangement links TRBV5-1 to TRBJ2-1; tentatively, D is TRBD1 (7 bases). V was trimmed by 4 bases and J by 4 bases, leaving 15 bases between them. The CDR3 extends over 15 amino acids. Per germline, CDR1 SGHRS and CDR2 YFSETQ. CDR3 DNA sequence: TGCGCCAGCAGCCGGGGGACAGAACTATACAATGAGCAGTTCTTC. It is translated as CASSRGTELYNEQFF.

The rearrangement joins TRBV4-1 to TRBJ2-2; 7 bases map to TRBD2. The CDR3 has 16 amino acids. V dropped 0 bases and J dropped 0; count of bases not matched to a gene: 1. The germline V gene encodes CDR1 MGHRA and CDR2 YSYEKL. In DNA form, the CDR3 reads TGCGCCAGCAGCCAAGAAGCGGGGACGAACACCGGGGAGCTGTTTTTT. Translating it yields CASSQEAGTNTGELFF.

The CDR3 is CASSPRTGDYGYTF. CDR3 DNA: TGTGCCAGCTCACCAAGGACAGGGGACTATGGCTACACCTTC. The V gene is TRBV18, the J gene TRBJ1-2; 9 positions agree with TRBD1. The CDR3 runs 14 residues. With 2 bases clipped from V and 3 bases from J, the junction kept 1 base outside the gene matches. Per the germline V gene, CDR1 is KGHSH and CDR2 is LQKENI.

V gene TRBV4-2 combines with J gene TRBJ2-3; TRBD2 aligns across 11 bases. CDR3 length: 21 residues. V dropped 4 bases and J dropped 4; count of bases not matched to a gene: 22. CDR1 is LGHNA and CDR2 is YNFKEQ in the germline V gene. The CDR3 loop reads CASSLPSDSSGRFKGSDTQYF. The CDR3 DNA reads as TGTGCCAGCAGCCTACCCTCCGACTCTAGCGGGAGGTTCAAGGGGTCAGATACGCAGTATTTT.

This clone was counted a few times. V gene TRBV5-1 combines with J gene TRBJ1-2; no definite D call. Trimming pared 0 bases from V and 8 bases from J, leaving 14 bases between. Germline-derived CDR1 and CDR2 are SGHRS and YFSETQ. This CDR3 has 14 amino acids. The CDR3 protein is CASSLDPGGYGYTF. The CDR3 nucleotides read TGCGCCAGCAGCTTGGACCCGGGAGGGTACGGCTACACCTTC.